The entry below gives a single T cell receptor (beta chain) sequence along with its context. This entry is derived from a study of control samples from healthy donors and cancer patients. Germline CDR1 reads KGHDR; CDR2 reads SFDVKD. Trimming shortened V by 4 bases and J by 9 bases, and 15 bases separated the two germline ends. There are 14 residues in the CDR3. Measured with immunoSEQ multiplex PCR; TCRdb has only the in-frame clones, and not every one. The sample consists of tens of thousands of clones, 75% to 90% of them appearing once. Sequencing was done on a sample of blood. V usage is TRBV24-1 and J usage is TRBJ2-1, with D perhaps matching TRBD1 (6 bases). This clonotype was obtained from a man in his 70s in good health. CDR3 residues: CATSEQYRGGEQFF. The CDR3 DNA is TGTGCCACCAGTGAACAGTACAGAGGGGGTGAGCAGTTCTTC.